This T cell receptor beta chain was documented in a study of cytomegalovirus exposure and HLA in healthy donors. In this sample, this clone turned up once. Its antigen is unidentified. CDR1 is ENHRY and CDR2 is SYGVKD in the germline V gene. Trimming took off 6 bases at V and 2 bases at J, with 10 bases between the two ends. The CDR3 has 13 amino acids. Method: immunoSEQ multiplex PCR; TCRdb's copy keeps in-frame clones and lacks some. Of some 200,000 clones in the sample, 86% were seen once. Study results and caveats: The study designated 160 or so TCR beta chains cytomegalovirus-associated. Cytomegalovirus status was reportedly diagnosed by the classifier with high sensitivity and specificity. The tendency of first-cohort TCR clusters to co-occur in the 90 to 150 validation repertoires emerged from a later analysis.

The donors were members of the validation cohort, which comprised 100 to 150 subjects and was separate from the first cohort of some 680 subjects. The sequence came from a man aged 25 to 45 in good health and CMV-seropositive. Material: PBMCs. V and J are TRBV10-3 and TRBJ2-5; tentative D call: TRBD2 (6 bases). CDR3 DNA sequence: TGTGCCATCAGCCTGGGAGGACAAGAGACCCAGTACTTC. It translates to CAISLGGQETQYF.